This TCR beta chain came from a study of tumor and adjacent non-tumor tissue in lung cancer. Study-level points and caveats: Normal lung showed higher cumulative top 100 clone frequency than tumor. Patients with more diverse tumor TCRs had worse survival.

This clonotype was found once. Its matching antigen is unknown. The junction and the germline gene differ at one end; a read error may be behind it. Three rounds of nested PCR, following a modified ARM-PCR protocol, produced the TCRbeta library. Via MiXCR, TCRdb re-called the multiplex PCR reads, giving one row per CDR3 protein. There are roughly 66,000 distinct CDR3 sequences in the sample; about 80% occur only once, and 25% to 30% lies in the top ten. No cell sorting was done before RNA was extracted from the tissue. The CDR3 is 16 residues long. The chain uses TRBV12-3 or TRBV12-4 and TRBJ2-7, with a possible D match to TRBD1 (7 bases). The sample taken for sequencing was lung tumor tissue. The TCR was taken from a man aged 55-75 years with non-small cell lung cancer. The CDR3 nucleotides read TGTGCCAGCAGTTTCTGGCAGCAGGGGGGCTCCTACGAGCAATACTTC. Protein product: CASSFWQQGGSYEQYF.